This TCR beta chain appears in the sequencing data of a study of blood T cell repertoires in COVID-19. As for the study in general: T cells, B-cell-depleted T cells, or PBMCs supplied cDNA or gDNA.

The CDR3 is 15 amino acids. V shed 3 bases and J 2 bases; nucleotides not matched to a gene: 8. CDR1 GTSNPN and CDR2 SVGIG come from the germline V gene (reference sequence). The assay was immunoSEQ multiplex PCR, and TCRdb's table has in-frame clones only and misses some. The repertoire holds around 240,000 clones, with around 88% as singletons. The receptor was derived from a young woman who had recovered from COVID-19. Sequences were obtained from peripheral blood. This chain connects TRBV30 to TRBJ2-5; TRBD2 aligns across 8 bases. CDR3 protein: CAWRLTTGGQETQYF. The CDR3 coding sequence is TGTGCCTGGAGATTAACAACGGGGGGGCAAGAGACCCAGTACTTC.